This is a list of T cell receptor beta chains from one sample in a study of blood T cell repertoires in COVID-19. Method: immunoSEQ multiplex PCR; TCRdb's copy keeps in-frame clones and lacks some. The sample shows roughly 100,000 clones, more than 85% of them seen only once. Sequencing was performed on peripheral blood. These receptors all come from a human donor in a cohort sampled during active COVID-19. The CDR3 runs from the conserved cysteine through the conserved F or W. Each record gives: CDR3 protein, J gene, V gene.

CASTNDVETSGGPSTDTQYF,TRBJ2-3,TRBV7-8
CASSRGPTSTDTQYF,TRBJ2-3,TRBV3-1/TRBV3-2
CASSMGAPYEQYF,TRBJ2-7,TRBV7-9
CASSSGNLNTEAFF,TRBJ1-1,TRBV5-1
CASSLVPAGISNTGELFF,TRBJ2-2,TRBV5-1
CASSPYQGSREKLFF,TRBJ1-4,TRBV4-1
CASSTSGYSNQPQHF,TRBJ1-5,TRBV19
CASSLNRLNTEAFF,TRBJ1-1,TRBV2
CATSEGTEGNTEAFF,TRBJ1-1,TRBV24-1
CASSSGLVETQYF,TRBJ2-5,TRBV25-1
CARGNRDRALYEQYF,TRBJ2-7,TRBV28
CASTPKLNNTQYF,TRBJ2-3,TRBV7-6
CSARAVGARPF,TRBJ1-2,TRBV20-1
CASSFSGGSTDTQYF,TRBJ2-3,TRBV5-1
CASSICKPLHF,TRBJ1-6,TRBV7-3
CATSDFKGEQFF,TRBJ2-1,TRBV24-1
CASSAHTMNTEAFF,TRBJ1-1,TRBV5-1
CASSGLAGDRLSGANVLTF,TRBJ2-6,TRBV2
CAWSHLTLAGAAGGTQYF,TRBJ2-3,TRBV30
CARSLLDRGNREYSSYNSPLHF,TRBJ1-6,TRBV5-3
CASSAGQGNYGYTF,TRBJ1-2,TRBV9
CASSYVGSEQYF,TRBJ2-7,TRBV6-5
CASSDLGQGRTEAFF,TRBJ1-1,TRBV2
CASSLGAAGGPDTQYF,TRBJ2-3,TRBV13
CASSPGGGTGELFF,TRBJ2-2,TRBV11-3
CASSLAGYYNEQFF,TRBJ2-1,TRBV27
CASSLGGQSYNEQFF,TRBJ2-1,TRBV9
CASSLALILTDRTSYEQYF,TRBJ2-7,TRBV7-9
CASSRRDYQETQYF,TRBJ2-5,TRBV14
CASNRASGQPQHF,TRBJ1-5,TRBV19
CATSDLAGSRADTQYF,TRBJ2-3,TRBV24-1
CASRGTLTYNEQFF,TRBJ2-1,TRBV6-5
CASGRSEGNTEAFF,TRBJ1-1,TRBV12-5
CASHGFTLHDREEPTEAFF,TRBJ1-1,TRBV24-1
CASSPEDRGPVNTEAFF,TRBJ1-1,TRBV18
CASTPASGGIQETQYF,TRBJ2-5,TRBV3-1/TRBV3-2
CASFSKVGQRGIPLHF,TRBJ1-6,TRBV19
CARSTGPGLAGPYEQYF,TRBJ2-7,TRBV5-3
CASSPTSGYTDTQYF,TRBJ2-3,TRBV28
CASSPGLAGAGNTGELFF,TRBJ2-2,TRBV7-6
CASSSGVGANVLTF,TRBJ2-6,TRBV6-5
CASVPGGLLRTYNEQFF,TRBJ2-1,TRBV11-2
CASSQEPQGAYNEQFF,TRBJ2-1,TRBV4-1
CASRQLRQGRFF,TRBJ2-1,TRBV6-5
CASKPGTSGTWGEQFF,TRBJ2-1,TRBV25-1
CASSLGQGAYEQYF,TRBJ2-7,TRBV6-6
CATSDPAENTIYF,TRBJ1-3,TRBV24-1
CASSYSRGGTSYTF,TRBJ1-2,TRBV6-6
CASSLGDRVFSEQYF,TRBJ2-7,TRBV5-6
CSVAQGPSYEQYF,TRBJ2-7,TRBV29-1
CASSPPPGSNQPQHF,TRBJ1-5,TRBV28
CASSRGLPGNTEAFF,TRBJ1-1,TRBV4-2
CASSSGLGTQYF,TRBJ2-5,TRBV12-3/TRBV12-4
CASCQGALGANVLTF,TRBJ2-6,TRBV2
CASSDRTSTGEQYF,TRBJ2-7,TRBV2
CASSYSTRGPDTQYF,TRBJ2-3,TRBV6-6
CATSDLTSGKKETQYF,TRBJ2-5,TRBV24-1